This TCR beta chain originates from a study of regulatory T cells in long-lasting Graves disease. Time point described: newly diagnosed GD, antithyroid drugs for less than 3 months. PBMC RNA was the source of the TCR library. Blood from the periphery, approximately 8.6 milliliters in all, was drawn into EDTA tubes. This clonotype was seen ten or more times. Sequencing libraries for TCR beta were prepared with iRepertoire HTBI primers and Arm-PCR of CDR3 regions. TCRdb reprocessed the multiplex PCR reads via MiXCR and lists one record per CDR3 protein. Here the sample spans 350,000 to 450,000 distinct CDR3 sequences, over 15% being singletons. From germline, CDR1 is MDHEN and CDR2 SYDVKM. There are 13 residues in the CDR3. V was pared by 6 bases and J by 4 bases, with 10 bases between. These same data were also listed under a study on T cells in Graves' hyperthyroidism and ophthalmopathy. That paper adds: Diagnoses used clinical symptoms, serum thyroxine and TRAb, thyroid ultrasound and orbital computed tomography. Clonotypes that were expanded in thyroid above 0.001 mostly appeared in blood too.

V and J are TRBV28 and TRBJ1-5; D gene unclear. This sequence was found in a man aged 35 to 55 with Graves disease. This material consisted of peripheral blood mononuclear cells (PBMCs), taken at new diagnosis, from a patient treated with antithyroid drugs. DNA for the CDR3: TGTGCCAGCAGGACGCAAATGAATCAGCCCCAGCATTTT. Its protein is CASRTQMNQPQHF.